This TCR beta chain was captured in a study of shared clonotypes between healthy human individuals. Study-level results: Among the subsets, naive ones generally showed larger estimated richness than memory ones. It was anticipated that sequencing depth would influence how many clonotypes donors shared.

The CDR3 spans 15 residues. Germline-derived CDR1 and CDR2 are SQVTM and ANQGSEA. J lost 10 bases, V lost 6 bases, and 15 bases had no gene match. Clones were sequenced by immunoSEQ multiplex PCR, and TCRdb holds only the in-frame ones, with some missing. The sample lists over 2,000,000 clones, roughly 95% occurring once. With regard to this clone: The antigen remains undetermined.

Naive CD8 isolation took CD45RO-negative cells positively selected for CCR7 and excluded terminally differentiated effector memory CD45RA+ cells. The gene calls are TRBV29-1 and TRBJ2-1, with TRBD2 identical over 10 bases. Sequencing input: naive CD8+ T cells from PBMCs. This receptor was obtained from a man younger than 35 in good health. Some clones in this sample may be carry-over from other donors' samples. The CDR3 loop reads CSVPVGLAGVGEQFF. The CDR3 region has the DNA TGCAGCGTCCCCGTCGGGCTAGCGGGAGTGGGGGAGCAGTTCTTC.